This record looks at one T cell receptor (beta chain) sequence and its context. The data belong to a study of cytomegalovirus exposure and HLA in healthy donors. As for the study in general: Tens of millions of unique TCRs, all from HLA-typed donors, were included in an early release of the data. The Caucasian-associated ancestry cluster contained about 80% of the approximately 430 genotyped donors.

This CDR3 is 15 amino acids long. Germline V gene data show CDR1 as MNHEY and CDR2 as SMNVEV (reference sequence). The junction had 15 bases not matched to a gene; V was cut back by 9 bases and J by 9 bases. 13 Jbeta primers and 60 Vbeta primers were used for the PCR. Original handling: Among the unique TCR beta chains that a later analysis counted, 80 million to 100 million in all, roughly 10 million were shared. Generated by immunoSEQ multiplex PCR, the TCRdb table keeps only in-frame clones and is missing some. For V, J and clone size, that table is used; D and trimming come from the DNA. The data contain around 100,000 clones, about 9.4% of them seen just once; the ten biggest clones take up under 6.5%.

This TCR derives from a middle-aged man in good health and CMV-seropositive. Material for sequencing was PBMCs. The chain joins TRBV27 to TRBJ2-1, with 9 bases matching TRBD2. Here the CDR3 DNA reads TGTGCCAGTTACTTGCGGGAGGGCCCTCGTGGTGAGCAGTTCTTC. It translates to CASYLREGPRGEQFF.